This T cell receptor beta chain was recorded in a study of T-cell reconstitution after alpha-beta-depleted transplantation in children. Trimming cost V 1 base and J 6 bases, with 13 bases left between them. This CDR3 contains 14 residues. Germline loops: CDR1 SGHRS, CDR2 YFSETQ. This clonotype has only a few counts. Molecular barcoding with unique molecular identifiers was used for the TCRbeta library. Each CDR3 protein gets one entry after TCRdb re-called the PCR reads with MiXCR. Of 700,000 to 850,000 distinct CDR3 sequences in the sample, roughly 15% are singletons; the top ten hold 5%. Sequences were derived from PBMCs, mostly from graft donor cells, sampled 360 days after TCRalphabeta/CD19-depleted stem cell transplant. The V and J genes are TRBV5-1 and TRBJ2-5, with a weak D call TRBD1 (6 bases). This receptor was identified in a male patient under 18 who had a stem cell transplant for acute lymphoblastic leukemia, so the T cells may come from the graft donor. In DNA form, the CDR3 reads TGCGCCAGCAGCTTGACCGAAGGGGGAAAGACCCAGTACTTC. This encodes CASSLTEGGKTQYF.